These T cell receptor beta chains were read from a single sample in a study of T cell responses to AZD1222 COVID-19 vaccine. TCRdb keeps only in-frame clones here, not all; method: immunoSEQ multiplex PCR. The data hold 150,000 to 200,000 clones, with about 88% observed a single time. The material was peripheral blood, obtained on day 0 of AZD1222 vaccination. The receptor set was obtained from an adult in good health. The CDR3 runs from the conserved cysteine through the conserved F or W. D genes are given only for firm matches. Clone size is not always given. Where it is, it says once, few, many or a class for expanded clones.

cdr3_aa | cdr3_nt | cdr3_length | clone_size | v_call | d_call | j_call
CASSADRQANYGYTF | TGTGCCAGTAGTGCAGACAGACAGGCCAACTATGGCTACACCTTC | 15 | NA | TRBV19 | NA | TRBJ1-2
CASSSLSRVPNTEAFF | TGTGCCAGCAGTTCCCTCTCGCGGGTACCGAACACTGAAGCTTTCTTT | 16 | NA | TRBV27 | NA | TRBJ1-1
CASSQTGKSADTQYF | TGTGCCAGCAGTCAGACGGGAAAGAGCGCAGATACGCAGTATTTT | 15 | NA | TRBV14 | NA | TRBJ2-3
CASSVGTGELFF | TGTGCCAGCAGTGTAGGGACCGGGGAGCTGTTTTTT | 12 | NA | TRBV7-8 | NA | TRBJ2-2
CASMPDSYNEQFF | TGTGCCAGCATGCCGGATTCCTACAATGAGCAGTTCTTC | 13 | NA | TRBV28 | NA | TRBJ2-1
CASSRLTGGDTDTQYF | TGTGCCAGCAGCCGCTTGACCGGAGGGGACACAGATACGCAGTATTTT | 16 | once | TRBV4-2 | NA | TRBJ2-3
CASSLTGAGEQYF | TGTGCCAGCAGCTTAACGGGGGCGGGAGAGCAGTACTTC | 13 | NA | TRBV11-2 | NA | TRBJ2-7
CASSSPSGGGDTQYF | TGCGCCAGCAGTTCTCCTAGCGGGGGGGGAGATACGCAGTATTTT | 15 | once | TRBV10-1 | TRBD2 | TRBJ2-3
CASSFSGGTGELFF | TGTGCCAGCAGCTTTTCCGGGGGGACCGGGGAGCTGTTTTTT | 14 | NA | TRBV11-3 | TRBD2 | TRBJ2-2
CASSFQRERYEQFF | TGTGCCAGCAGTTTCCAGCGGGAGCGCTATGAGCAGTTCTTC | 14 | NA | TRBV27 | TRBD2 | TRBJ2-1
CASSLSGGNTEAFF | TGTGCCAGCTCCCTCTCAGGGGGGAACACTGAAGCTTTCTTT | 14 | NA | TRBV18 | TRBD1 | TRBJ1-1
CASGTGSGANVLTF | TGCGCCAGCGGCACGGGCTCTGGGGCCAACGTCCTGACTTTC | 14 | NA | TRBV5-1 | NA | TRBJ2-6
CASSEKGFGDGYTF | TGTGCCAGCAGTGAAAAGGGATTCGGGGATGGCTACACCTTC | 14 | NA | TRBV25-1 | NA | TRBJ1-2
CASSYSNRGNTEAFF | TGTGCCAGCAGTTACTCGAATAGGGGGAACACTGAAGCTTTCTTT | 15 | NA | TRBV6-5 | NA | TRBJ1-1
CASSLPGTNYGYTF | TGTGCCAGCAGCTTACCGGGGACTAACTATGGCTACACCTTC | 14 | NA | TRBV7-9 | NA | TRBJ1-2
CASTPTGGDYGYTF | TGTGCCAGCACCCCGACAGGGGGTGACTATGGCTACACCTTC | 14 | NA | TRBV7-9 | TRBD1 | TRBJ1-2
CASSEIPDTQYF | TGTGCCAGCTCAGAAATCCCAGATACGCAGTATTTT | 12 | NA | TRBV18 | NA | TRBJ2-3
CASSQGQETQYF | TGTGCCAGTAGTCAAGGACAAGAGACCCAGTACTTC | 12 | NA | TRBV19 | NA | TRBJ2-5
CSAGQTGELFF | TGCAGCGCTGGACAAACCGGGGAGCTGTTTTTT | 11 | NA | TRBV29-1 | NA | TRBJ2-2
CASNQAGDWNQPQHF | TGTGCCAGCAACCAAGCAGGGGATTGGAATCAGCCCCAGCATTTT | 15 | NA | TRBV6-5 | NA | TRBJ1-5
CSVVEMLGNTIYF | TGCAGCGTTGTCGAGATGCTCGGAAACACCATATATTTT | 13 | NA | TRBV29-1 | NA | TRBJ1-3
CASSVDPLGGVNTEAFF | TGTGCCAGCAGCGTAGACCCCCTTGGCGGGGTTAACACTGAAGCTTTCTTT | 17 | NA | TRBV9 | NA | TRBJ1-1
CASSSSSGSTGELFF | TGTGCCAGCAGCTCCTCTAGCGGGAGCACCGGGGAGCTGTTTTTT | 15 | few | TRBV11-2 | TRBD2 | TRBJ2-2
CASSKGQTEAFF | TGTGCCAGCAGCAAAGGGCAAACTGAAGCTTTCTTT | 12 | NA | TRBV7-8 | NA | TRBJ1-1
CASSKQGEWGEQYF | TGTGCCAGCAGTAAACAGGGGGAGTGGGGCGAGCAGTACTTC | 14 | NA | TRBV6-6 | TRBD1 | TRBJ2-7
CSAAEPSGANVLTF | TGCAGCGCCGCGGAACCGTCTGGGGCCAACGTCCTGACTTTC | 14 | few | TRBV29-1 | NA | TRBJ2-6
CASSYSDRGLGYTEAFF | TGTGCCAGCAGTTACTCGGACCGAGGGTTAGGGTACACTGAAGCTTTCTTT | 17 | few | TRBV6-2/TRBV6-3 | NA | TRBJ1-1